The entry below describes one TCR beta chain. In the original workflow: Reference gene primer amplification gave estimated nucleated cell counts. The method was immunoSEQ multiplex PCR; TCRdb's version includes in-frame clones alone and lacks a portion of them. V and J calls and clone size come straight from that table; D and trimming were deduced from the DNA. The sample holds a few hundred thousand clones, roughly 84% seen once. This specimen belongs to a study of blood T cell repertoires in COVID-19. Across the whole study: Nucleic acid was either cDNA or gDNA, and it came from T cells, B-cell-depleted T cells, or PBMCs.

The CDR3 has 12 residues. Trimming cost V 3 bases and J 5 bases, with 7 bases left between them. Participant age was roughly 18 to 89 years, and participants resided in fewer than 30 US areas. The study counted Cohort 3 donors as recovered given two negative PCRs, clearance, or symptom resolution. This chain uses TRBV12-3 or TRBV12-4 with TRBJ1-1; D call uncertain. What was sequenced was PBMCs or T cells enriched from blood (not recorded which). This TCR was sampled from a woman between 25 and 40 years old who had recovered from COVID-19. As DNA, the CDR3 is TGTGCCAGCAGTTTTAAGAGGACTGAAGCTTTCTTT. It specifies CASSFKRTEAFF.